This entry lists 19 T cell receptor beta chains sequenced from one sample in a study of vaccination and CD4 T cells after COVID-19. These receptors' antigens are unknown. Stated treatment: roughly ten-day PBMC culture with coronavirus spike peptide pools or control peptides (ViraFEST assay). CD4+ T-cell collection from the unexposed donor predated the COVID-19 pandemic (2011-2018). Cultured CD4+ T cell DNA underwent sequencing with the Oncomine TCR Beta short-read assay. It was cultured CD4+ T cells from which genomic DNA was extracted. TCRdb used MiXCR to reprocess the PCR reads, holding one entry per CDR3 protein. The sample yields 6,000 to 8,500 distinct CDR3 sequences, around a third seen once. The sample consisted of CD4+ T cells from blood, cultured in vitro. These TCRs come from a human donor in good health.

This chain connects TRBV28 to TRBJ2-7, with D uncertain. Germline CDR1 MDHEN, CDR2 SYDVKM. Deletions cut 5 bases from V and 4 bases from J, with 12 bases between. The CDR3 runs to 13 residues. CDR3: CASSTGPTYEQYF. The CDR3 region has the DNA TGTGCCAGCAGTACCGGACCGACGTACGAGCAGTACTTC.

The chain couples TRBV15 to TRBJ2-1, with 13 bases lining up with TRBD2. With 2 bases clipped from V and 7 bases from J, the junction kept 8 bases outside the gene matches. The CDR3 sequence is 17 residues long. Germline assignment: CDR1 LNHNV and CDR2 YYDKDF (reference sequence). In nucleotides, the CDR3 is TGTGCCACCAGCAGATTCGGGACTAGCGGGATGGGGAATGAGCAGTTCTTC. Residues: CATSRFGTSGMGNEQFF.

This sequence joins TRBV24-1 and TRBJ2-7; no firm D call. The CDR3 covers 15 residues. The germline V and J ends were trimmed by 4 bases and 3 bases, with 15 bases remaining between them. Germline V gene sequence: CDR1 KGHDR, CDR2 SFDVKD. The DNA of the CDR3 is TGTGCCACCAGTGACTCCTCATTGGGTTTCTACGAGCAGTACTTC. This codes for CATSDSSLGFYEQYF.

The rearrangement uses TRBV27 and TRBJ2-7; D is ambiguous. V lost 3 bases to trimming and J lost 0 bases, with 9 bases between them. This CDR3 region has 14 residues. Germline-derived CDR1 and CDR2 are MNHEY and SMNVEV (reference sequence). The DNA of the CDR3 is TGTGCCAGCAGTTTCTACCATTACTCCTACGAGCAGTACTTC. Translated: CASSFYHYSYEQYF.

This clonotype is classed as medium-sized. V gene TRBV10-3 combines with J gene TRBJ1-6; D not certain. Germline V gives CDR1 ENHRY, CDR2 SYGVKD. The germline V and J ends were trimmed by 10 bases and 8 bases, with 12 bases remaining between them. CDR3 length equals 12 residues. The DNA for the CDR3 is TGTGCCACCCAGATAATGGATTCACCCCTCCACTTT. Translated, it gives CATQIMDSPLHF.

V gene TRBV6-1 combines with J gene TRBJ2-1, with D perhaps matching TRBD1 or TRBD2 (5 bases each). With 6 bases removed from V and 6 bases from J, the gap between germline ends came to 18 bases. This CDR3 comprises 15 residues. The germline V gene encodes CDR1 MNHNS and CDR2 SASEGT. CDR3 region: CASSPGTPGRNEQFF. In DNA form, the CDR3 reads TGTGCCAGCAGCCCCGGGACCCCCGGACGCAATGAGCAGTTCTTC.

V gene TRBV6-2 or TRBV6-3 combines with J gene TRBJ1-2; unclear D gene. Germline loops: CDR1 MNHEY, CDR2 SVGEGT. V lost 3 bases and J 3 bases, leaving 14 bases between the germline ends. This CDR3 is built from 15 residues. For the CDR3, the DNA is TGTGCCAGCAGTTATGCCGGACGTCTTTACTATGGCTACACCTTC. Translating it yields CASSYAGRLYYGYTF.

By its share, this clonotype is medium-sized. The V gene is TRBV15, the J gene TRBJ1-1; possibly TRBD1 for D (6 bases). Germline V lookup: CDR1 LNHNV, CDR2 YYDKDF (reference sequence). The CDR3 has 13 residues. V dropped 7 bases and J dropped 4 bases, with 13 bases sitting between them. The CDR3 here is CATMWGASTEAFF. The CDR3 bases are TGTGCCACCATGTGGGGGGCAAGCACTGAAGCTTTCTTT.

The V gene is TRBV5-1, the J gene TRBJ1-2, with 7 positions matching TRBD1. Trimming at V came to 1 base and at J to 8 bases, leaving 8 bases not matched to a gene. CDR1 is SGHRS, CDR2 YFSETQ, per germline. This CDR3 is built from 14 residues. For the CDR3, the DNA is TGCGCCAGCAGCTTGACAGGGGCTGAAAGAGGCTACACCTTC. Its translation is CASSLTGAERGYTF.

This clonotype has more than one count but fewer than ten. V usage is TRBV5-8 and J usage is TRBJ1-6; TRBD1 matches at 9 bases. The CDR3 length is 13 residues. Germline CDR1 SGHTS, CDR2 YDEGEE. Trimming at V came to 5 bases and at J to 14 bases, leaving 8 bases not matched to a gene. This chain's CDR3 is CASRLTGGPSLHF. Here the CDR3 DNA reads TGTGCCAGCAGACTGACAGGGGGTCCTTCCCTCCACTTT.

Only a few counts were recorded for this clonotype. This sequence joins TRBV7-2 and TRBJ2-7, with a weak D call TRBD1 (6 bases). The CDR3 covers 14 residues. Trimming stripped 3 bases from V and 3 bases from J, with 12 bases between. Germline CDR1 is SGHTA and CDR2 is FQGNSA. In nucleotides, the CDR3 is TGTGCCAGCAGCTTGATACAGGGAGACTACGAGCAGTACTTC. It yields the protein CASSLIQGDYEQYF.

This clonotype appeared a few times. The J gene is TRBJ2-1, the V gene TRBV7-8; D is unclear. The CDR3 contains 12 residues. Trimming removed 2 bases at V and 12 bases at J, with 11 bases between. Germline V gene sequence: CDR1 SGHVS, CDR2 FQNEAQ. The CDR3 loop reads CASSLSVSMQFF. The CDR3 DNA is TGTGCCAGCAGCTTATCGGTCAGTATGCAGTTCTTC.

This CDR3 reads CASSHGQVNTEAFF. CDR3 DNA: TGTGCCAGCAGCCACGGACAGGTGAACACTGAAGCTTTCTTT. V is TRBV7-3 and J is TRBJ1-1, with 7 nucleotides matching TRBD1. Trimming cost V 5 bases and J 0 bases; bases outside gene matches: 3. The germline gives CDR1 SGHTA, CDR2 FQGTGA. The CDR3 is 14 residues long.

This clonotype was detected only a few times. This sequence joins TRBV28 and TRBJ1-2, with a weak D call TRBD1 (5 bases). Germline CDR1 is MDHEN and CDR2 is SYDVKM. Trimming took 2 bases from V and 2 from J, leaving 9 bases between them. This CDR3 spans 14 amino acids. CDR3 residues: CASSLTGVNYGYTF. CDR3 coding DNA: TGTGCCAGCAGTTTAACGGGGGTGAACTATGGCTACACCTTC.

This chain connects TRBV5-4 to TRBJ2-7; 10 bases fit TRBD2. From germline, CDR1 is SGHNT and CDR2 YYREEE (reference sequence). The ends lost 6 bases at V and 7 bases at J; junction bases unmatched: 10. There are 14 residues in the CDR3. The CDR3 nucleotides read TGTGCCAGCACCATAGCGGGAGGTTCTAGGGAGCAGTACTTC. This gives the protein CASTIAGGSREQYF.

Comment on this clonotype: An end of the junction does not agree with germline; a read error may underlie this. The chain carries TRBV6-1 and TRBJ2-6; a weak D match, TRBD1 (5 bases). Per germline, CDR1 MNHNS and CDR2 SASEGT. CDR3 size: 11 residues. DNA for the CDR3: TGTGCCAGCGCTGGGGCCAACGTCCTGGCTTTC. Amino acid sequence: CASAGANVLAF.

J is TRBJ1-5 and V is TRBV11-2; 8 bases are shared with TRBD1. This CDR3 has 15 amino acids. Germline V CDR1 and CDR2: SGHAT, FQNNGV. With V trimmed by 1 base and J by 4 bases, 3 bases remained unmatched. DNA of the CDR3: TGTGCCAGCAGCTTAGCAGGGGGCAATAATCAGCCCCAGCATTTT. It encodes CASSLAGGNNQPQHF.

By sample share, this clonotype is medium-sized. Here the CDR3 reads CSASSSGAVNQPQHF. CDR3 DNA sequence: TGCAGTGCTAGCAGTAGTGGAGCAGTAAATCAGCCCCAGCATTTT. The V gene is TRBV20-1, the J gene TRBJ1-5; D is unresolved. The CDR3 is 15 residues long. Trimming took 3 bases from V and 4 from J, leaving 16 bases between them. In germline, CDR1 is DFQATT, CDR2 SNEGSKA (reference sequence).

The CDR3 region is CASSKFRREQYF. As DNA, the CDR3 is TGTGCCAGCAGCAAATTTAGACGCGAGCAGTACTTC. J is TRBJ2-7 and V is TRBV7-8; D not certain. The CDR3 extends over 12 amino acids. Germline V CDR1 and CDR2: SGHVS, FQNEAQ. Trimming removed 5 bases from V and 6 bases from J, with 11 bases in between. Complete variable domain (other parts from reference TRBV7-8 and TRBJ2-7): GAGVSQSPRYKVAKRGQDVALRCDPISGHVSLFWYQQALGQGPEFLTYFQNEAQLDKSGLPSDRFFAERPEGSVSTLKIQRTQQEDSAVYLCASSKFRREQYFGPGTRLTVT.